This TCR beta chain is drawn from a study of PD-1 blockade in classical Hodgkin lymphoma. Study outcomes and limitations: The drivers behind the repertoire differences, possibly disease activity or prior therapy, remain undefined. TCR diversity rose significantly by C4D1 in CD4+ but not CD8+ cells. Baseline diversity was lower in partial responders and progressors than complete responders.

Profiling relied on immunoSEQ multiplex PCR, and the TCRdb table lists in-frame clones only, not all of them. The top ten clones hold around 1.5% of a sample with about 12,000 clones, 65% to 80% of them seen once. Germline values: CDR1 LGHNA, CDR2 YSLEER. The V and J ends lost 0 bases and 0 bases respectively, with 9 bases between them. CDR3 length: 16 amino acids. All patients experienced relapse after autologous stem cell transplantation, and brentuximab vedotin exposure was variable. Researchers used magnetic negative selection to pull out pure CD4+ T cells from thawed PBMCs. Best responses were complete response, partial response or progressive disease. Regarding this clone: What it binds is unknown.

This TCR was sampled from a human donor with classical Hodgkin lymphoma. This chain links TRBV4-3 with TRBJ2-1, with D perhaps given as TRBD1 or TRBD2 (6 bases each). Sequencing used CD4+ T cells from blood, obtained at baseline. The CDR3 coding sequence is TGCGCCAGCAGCCAAGATGGGGGGCCCTCCTACAATGAGCAGTTCTTC. It translates to CASSQDGGPSYNEQFF.